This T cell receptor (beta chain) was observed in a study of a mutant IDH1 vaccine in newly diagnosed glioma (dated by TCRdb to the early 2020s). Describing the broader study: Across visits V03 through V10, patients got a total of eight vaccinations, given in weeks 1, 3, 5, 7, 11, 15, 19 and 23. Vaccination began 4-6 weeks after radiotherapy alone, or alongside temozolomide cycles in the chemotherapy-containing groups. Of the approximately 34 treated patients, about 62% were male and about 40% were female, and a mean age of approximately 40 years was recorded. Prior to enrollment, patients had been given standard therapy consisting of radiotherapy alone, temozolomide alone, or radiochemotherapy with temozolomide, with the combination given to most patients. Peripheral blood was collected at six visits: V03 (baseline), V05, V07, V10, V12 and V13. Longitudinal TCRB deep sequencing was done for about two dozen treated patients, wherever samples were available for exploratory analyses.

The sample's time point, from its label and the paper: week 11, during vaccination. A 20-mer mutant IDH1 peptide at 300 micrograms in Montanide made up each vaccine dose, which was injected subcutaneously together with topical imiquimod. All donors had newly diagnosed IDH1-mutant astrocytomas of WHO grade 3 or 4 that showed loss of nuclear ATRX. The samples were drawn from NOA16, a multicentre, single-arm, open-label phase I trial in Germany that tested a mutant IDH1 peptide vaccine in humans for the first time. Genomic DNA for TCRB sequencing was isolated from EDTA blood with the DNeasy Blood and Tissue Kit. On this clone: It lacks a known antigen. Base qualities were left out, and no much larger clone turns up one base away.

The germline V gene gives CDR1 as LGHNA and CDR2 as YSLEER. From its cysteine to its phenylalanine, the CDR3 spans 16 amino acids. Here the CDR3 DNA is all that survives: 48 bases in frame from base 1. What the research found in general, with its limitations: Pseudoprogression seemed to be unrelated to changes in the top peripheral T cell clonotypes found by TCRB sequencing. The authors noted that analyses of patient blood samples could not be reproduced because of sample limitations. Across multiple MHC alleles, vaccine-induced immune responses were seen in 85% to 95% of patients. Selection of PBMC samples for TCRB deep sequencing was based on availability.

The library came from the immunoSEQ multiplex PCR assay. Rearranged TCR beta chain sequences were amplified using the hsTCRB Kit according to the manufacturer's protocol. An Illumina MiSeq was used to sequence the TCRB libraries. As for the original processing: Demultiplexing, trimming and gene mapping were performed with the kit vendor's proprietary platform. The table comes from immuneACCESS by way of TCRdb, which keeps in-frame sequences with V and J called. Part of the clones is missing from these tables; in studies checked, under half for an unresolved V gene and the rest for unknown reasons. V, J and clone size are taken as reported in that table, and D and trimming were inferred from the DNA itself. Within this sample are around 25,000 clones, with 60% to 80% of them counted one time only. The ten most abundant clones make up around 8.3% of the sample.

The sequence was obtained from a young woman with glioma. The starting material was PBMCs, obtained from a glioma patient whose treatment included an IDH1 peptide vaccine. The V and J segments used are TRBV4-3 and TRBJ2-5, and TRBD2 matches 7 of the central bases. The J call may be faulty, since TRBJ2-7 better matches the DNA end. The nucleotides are TGCGCCAGCAGCCAAGAAATCGGGGGGTCGGTCGACGAGCAGTACTTC. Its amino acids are CASSQEIGGSVDEQYF.